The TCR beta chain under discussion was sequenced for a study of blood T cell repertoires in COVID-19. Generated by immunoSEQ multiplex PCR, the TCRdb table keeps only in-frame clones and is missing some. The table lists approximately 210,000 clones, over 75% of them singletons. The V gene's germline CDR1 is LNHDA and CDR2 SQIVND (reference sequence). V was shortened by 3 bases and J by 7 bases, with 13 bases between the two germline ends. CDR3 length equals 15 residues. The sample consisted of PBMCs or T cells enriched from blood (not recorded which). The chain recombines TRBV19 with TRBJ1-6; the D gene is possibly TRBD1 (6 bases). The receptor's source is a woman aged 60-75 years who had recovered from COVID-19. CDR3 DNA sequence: TGTGCCAGTAGTATCCGGACAGAAGGAAATTCACCCCTCCACTTT. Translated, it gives CASSIRTEGNSPLHF.